The rows below give T cell receptor beta chains drawn from one sample of a study of cytomegalovirus exposure and HLA in healthy donors. This table comes from immunoSEQ multiplex PCR, and its TCRdb copy is limited to in-frame clones, with some not included. The sample has about 180,000 clones; around 80% are singletons. Sample: PBMCs. The receptors were gathered from a woman in her thirties or forties in good health and CMV-seronegative. The CDR3 runs from the conserved cysteine through the conserved F or W. The size entry is marked missing in some rows and otherwise reads once, few, many or a size class.

J gene	clone size	V gene	CDR3 protein
TRBJ1-1	.	TRBV11-3	CASSVEFEAFF
TRBJ1-1	.	TRBV7-2	CASSRRQGMDTEAFF
TRBJ2-3	.	TRBV10-2	CASTQREEADTQYF
TRBJ2-7	.	TRBV7-9	CASSLAQTYEQYF
TRBJ2-7	.	TRBV11-2	CASSRAPNSGTNSYEQYF
TRBJ1-3	.	TRBV9	CASSVSHGQISGNTIYF
TRBJ1-5	.	TRBV6-6	CASKGGNNQPQHF
TRBJ2-1	.	TRBV27	CASSSALGQDNNEQFF
TRBJ1-4	.	TRBV28	CASSLDRATNEKLFF
TRBJ2-1	.	TRBV7-9	CASSLPVPGQGAYNEQFF
TRBJ1-2	few	TRBV5-6	CASSSTGELKRGYTF
TRBJ2-1	.	TRBV4-1	CASSQFSGGAGYEQFF
TRBJ1-4	.	TRBV12-5	CASAPGRGVANEKLFF
TRBJ1-2	.	TRBV7-2	CASSLVGSRSYGYTF
TRBJ2-2	.	TRBV1	CTSSQPTSGGNTGELFF
TRBJ1-3	.	TRBV7-2	CASSLAGSSGNTIYF